The subject of this entry is one T cell receptor (beta chain). The PCR ran on 60 Vbeta and 13 Jbeta primers. Generated by immunoSEQ multiplex PCR, the TCRdb table keeps only in-frame clones and is missing some. The repertoire holds some 200,000 clones, with approximately 83% as singletons. The sample is drawn from a study of cytomegalovirus exposure and HLA in healthy donors. This CDR3 region has 14 residues. Germline loops: CDR1 SGHAT, CDR2 FQNNGV. Trimming shortened V by 5 bases and J by 2 bases, and 12 bases separated the two germline ends. Specimen: PBMCs. The rearrangement uses TRBV11-2 and TRBJ1-1; TRBD1 might be the D (6 bases). The receptor comes from a girl aged 10 to 17 in good health and CMV-seronegative. In nucleotides, the CDR3 is TGTGCCAGCAGCCCAATGGGGGCTAACACTGAAGCTTTCTTT. Its protein is CASSPMGANTEAFF. The complete variable domain, with remaining parts taken from reference TRBV11-2 and TRBJ1-1, reads EAGVAQSPRYKIIEKRQSVAFWCNPISGHATLYWYQQILGQGPKLLIQFQNNGVVDDSQLPKDRFSAERLKGVDSTLKIQPAKLEDSAVYLCASSPMGANTEAFFGQGTRLTVV.